This T cell receptor beta chain was found in a study of blood T cell repertoires in COVID-19. Across the study: The United States, Italy and Spain supplied acute and convalescent COVID-19 samples. Nucleic acid was either cDNA or gDNA, and it came from T cells, B-cell-depleted T cells, or PBMCs.

In the original analysis: Amplification with reference gene primers provided the estimates of nucleated cell counts. Assay: immunoSEQ multiplex PCR; the TCRdb copy retains only in-frame clones and omits some. The DNA was the basis for D and trimming; V, J and clone size are from that table. Of some 83,000 clones in the sample, roughly 86% are singletons; the top ten hold under 8.5%. Germline CDR1 and CDR2: LNHDA and SQIVND (reference sequence). The V segment lost 3 bases and the J segment 9 bases; nucleotides outside the gene matches: 13. The CDR3 sequence is 16 residues long. In this sample, this clone turned up a few times.

Specimen: peripheral blood. The V gene is TRBV19, the J gene TRBJ2-1, with 8 positions matching TRBD2. This receptor was identified in a man aged 50 or older with active COVID-19. DNA for the CDR3: TGTGCCAGTAGTATCGCGGGAGGTCGGGTCCTTGGTGAGCAGTTCTTC. Its translation is CASSIAGGRVLGEQFF.